A few counts support the clone carrying this T cell receptor beta chain. In TCRdb, the RT-PCR reads were re-called with MiXCR into one record per CDR3 protein. Of 900,000 to 1,000,000 distinct CDR3 sequences listed, roughly 18% are singletons. These data are taken from a study of patients and donors after allogeneic stem cell transplantation. This CDR3 has 15 residues. The germline CDR1 and CDR2 sequences are ENHRY and SYGVKD. V was cut by 5 bases and J by 0 bases, with 12 bases left in between. The rearrangement links TRBV10-3 to TRBJ2-3, with a tentative D call TRBD2 (6 bases). The material sequenced was blood, either unsorted or a sorted T cell fraction (not recorded which). The sequence was obtained from a human donor who was either an allogeneic HSCT recipient or a stem cell or donor lymphocyte infusion donor (not recorded which). It is not recorded whose cells these are; they may come from a transplant donor. The CDR3 DNA follows: TGTGCCATCAGTCCGCGGGATACTAGCACAGATACGCAGTATTTT. This sequence encodes CAISPRDTSTDTQYF.